The next 28 T cell receptor beta chains were all read from a single sample in a study of cytomegalovirus exposure and HLA in healthy donors (dated by TCRdb to about 2017). Library creation used the immunoSEQ multiplex PCR assay. For the multiplex PCR, a mixture combining 60 forward primers for TCR Vbeta segments and 13 reverse primers for TCR Jbeta segments was used. This immuneACCESS table, as held by TCRdb, lists in-frame sequences with V and J called but not all clones. Of the missing ones, under half trace to an unresolved V gene in checked studies; the others have no known cause. Recorded for this sample are 85,000 to 100,000 clones; more than 65% of them occurred a single time. The ten largest make up more than 7% of the sample. The source material was PBMCs. These TCRs come from a human donor in good health.

The chain couples TRBV7-9 to TRBJ2-7; possible D gene TRBD1, 6 bases. The V gene's germline CDR1 is SEHNR and CDR2 FQNEAQ (reference sequence). The CDR3 has 13 amino acids. V lost 11 bases to trimming and J lost 1 base, with 15 bases between them. The DNA of the CDR3 is TGTGCCGGAAGGACAGACTTTTCCTACGAGCAGTACTTC. Its protein is CAGRTDFSYEQYF.

V and J are TRBV21-1 and TRBJ2-1; TRBD2, the table's D call, lacks a check against the DNA. TRBV21-1 is a known pseudogene. The CDR3 runs 17 residues. This CDR3 is CASSSRLAGFSYNEQFF. As DNA, the CDR3 is TGTGCCAGCAGCTCTCGACTAGCGGGATTCTCCTACAATGAGCAGTTCTTC.

This clone was counted only a few times. The chain joins TRBV7-6 to TRBJ1-3, with D unresolved. Germline V gene data show CDR1 as SGHVS and CDR2 as FNYEAQ. The CDR3 consists of 18 residues. The V end was cut by 1 base, the J end by 4 bases, with 20 bases between. In nucleotides, the CDR3 is TGTGCCAGCAGCTTAGTCACCTTCCGGGTCAGTAAGGGAAACACCATATATTTT. Translated: CASSLVTFRVSKGNTIYF.

The gene calls are TRBV7-2 and TRBJ2-5; D possibly corresponds to TRBD2 (5 bases). This CDR3 region has 15 residues. V was cut by 3 bases and J by 3 bases, with 14 bases left in between. The V gene's germline CDR1 is SGHTA and CDR2 FQGNSA. This CDR3 is CASSLRGLKEETQYF. As DNA, the CDR3 is TGTGCCAGCAGCTTGCGAGGACTGAAAGAAGAGACCCAGTACTTC.

This clone occurred a few times. This chain uses TRBV5-4 with TRBJ2-7, with 7 positions matching TRBD2. CDR3 size: 13 residues. Germline trimming cut 10 bases from V and 3 bases from J; bases unmatched to any gene: 10. Germline CDR1 is SGHNT and CDR2 is YYREEE (reference sequence). The CDR3 protein is CALKTAGNYEQYF. The CDR3 DNA is TGTGCCTTAAAAACAGCGGGAAACTACGAGCAGTACTTC.

The CDR3 region is CASSPPGGGSYEQYF. CDR3 nucleotides: TGTGCCAGCTCACCACCCGGGGGTGGCTCCTACGAGCAGTACTTC. The chain couples TRBV18 to TRBJ2-7, with D maybe TRBD2 (6 bases). Germline V gene sequence: CDR1 KGHSH, CDR2 LQKENI. This CDR3 region has 15 residues. V shed 0 bases and J shed 0 bases, with 9 bases lying between them.

The CDR3 sequence: CASRATNEKLFF. CDR3 in DNA: TGTGCCAGCCGGGCAACTAATGAAAAACTGTTTTTT. The V call is TRBV16, the J call TRBJ1-4; D remains unclear. The V end lost 8 bases, the J end lost 0 bases, and 4 bases lay between the germline ends. This CDR3 has 12 amino acids. In germline, CDR1 is KGHSY, CDR2 FQNENV.

The V call is TRBV4-1, the J call TRBJ1-3; perhaps TRBD1 as D (6 bases). Trimming stripped 0 bases from V and 0 bases from J, with 9 bases between. The CDR3 is made up of 16 amino acids. Germline lookup yields CDR1 MGHRA and CDR2 YSYEKL. This CDR3 is CASSQEQGYSGNTIYF. The CDR3 region has the DNA TGCGCCAGCAGCCAAGAACAGGGCTACTCTGGAAACACCATATATTTT.

The chain has TRBV6-4 and TRBJ2-3, with no clear D. There are 14 residues in the CDR3. V was trimmed by 5 bases and J by 10 bases, leaving 19 bases between them. The germline CDR1 and CDR2 sequences are MRHNA and SNTAGT. The CDR3 sequence is CASSHTTTSHAQYF. The CDR3 bases are TGTGCCAGCAGTCATACGACGACTTCCCATGCGCAGTATTTT.

The chain recombines TRBV27 with TRBJ1-2; 11 positions match TRBD1. Germline V CDR1 and CDR2: MNHEY, SMNVEV (reference sequence). V shed 4 bases, J shed 7 bases, and the junction held 5 bases outside the gene matches. CDR3 length: 14 amino acids. CDR3 coding DNA: TGTGCCAGCAGTTACGGACAGGGGGCGGGTGGCTACACCTTC. Amino acids: CASSYGQGAGGYTF.

CDR3 loop: CASRPTVIGELFF. The CDR3 DNA reads as TGTGCCAGCAGACCAACAGTCATCGGGGAGCTGTTTTTT. The V and J genes are TRBV11-2 and TRBJ2-2; D gene uncertain. The CDR3 totals 13 residues. V lost 6 bases to trimming and J lost 7 bases, with 12 bases between them. Germline lookup yields CDR1 SGHAT and CDR2 FQNNGV.

The J gene is TRBJ2-7, the V gene TRBV2; D is ambiguous. CDR3 size: 14 residues. V dropped 2 bases and J dropped 0 bases, with 8 bases sitting between them. Germline V lookup: CDR1 SNHLY, CDR2 FYNNEI. For the CDR3, the DNA is TGTGCCAGCAGTGAAATCGGGTTCTCCTACGAGCAGTACTTC. The encoded protein is CASSEIGFSYEQYF.

The chain couples TRBV7-6 to TRBJ1-5; D ambiguous. Trimming pared 5 bases from V and 1 base from J, leaving 15 bases between. CDR3 length: 16 residues. Per germline, CDR1 SGHVS and CDR2 FNYEAQ. The CDR3 nucleotides are TGTGCCAGCAGCCCAGGTGCGGGCCTGAGCAATCAGCCCCAGCATTTT. It translates to CASSPGAGLSNQPQHF.

This rearrangement joins TRBV29-1 to TRBJ2-1, with D perhaps TRBD2 (6 bases). Germline V gene data show CDR1 as SQVTM and CDR2 as ANQGSEA. The ends were cut back, 6 bases at V and 9 bases at J, with 18 bases in the middle. The CDR3 loop spans 13 amino acids. This CDR3 is CSVLPGGLTEQFF. The CDR3 DNA is TGCAGCGTCCTCCCTGGGGGACTGACTGAGCAGTTCTTC.

The rearrangement uses TRBV29-1 and TRBJ2-2; the D gene is possibly TRBD1 (6 bases). This CDR3 comprises 13 residues. Germline V CDR1 and CDR2: SQVTM, ANQGSEA. CDR3 nucleotides: TGCAAGAAATCGACAGGGAACACCGGGGAGCTGTTTTTT. Translating it yields CKKSTGNTGELFF.

The rearrangement links TRBV2 to TRBJ1-6; tentatively, D is TRBD1 (6 bases). V was shortened by 6 bases and J by 5 bases, with 14 bases between the two germline ends. From germline, CDR1 is SNHLY and CDR2 FYNNEI. CDR3 length equals 15 residues. CDR3 sequence: CASRQGRGNNSPLHF. The CDR3 DNA reads TGTGCCAGCAGACAGGGTCGGGGTAATAATTCACCCCTCCACTTT.

With respect to this clone: This same CDR3 is encoded by further DNA sequences in the sample. The chain couples TRBV25-1 to TRBJ2-7, with 9 bases aligning to TRBD2. CDR1 and CDR2 from the germline V gene are MGHDK and SYGVNS. This CDR3 contains 15 residues. V shed 4 bases, J shed 2 bases, and the junction held 6 bases outside the gene matches. The CDR3 DNA reads TGTGCCAGCAGTGCACGGCTAGCGGGAACCTACGAGCAGTACTTC. Translating gives CASSARLAGTYEQYF.

This chain uses TRBV7-9 with TRBJ2-1, with D possibly being TRBD2 (5 bases). CDR3 size: 14 residues. The germline CDR1 and CDR2 sequences are SEHNR and FQNEAQ (reference sequence). The ends were cut back, 5 bases at V and 3 bases at J, with 11 bases in the middle. This CDR3 is CASSAGLLYNEQFF. For the CDR3, the DNA is TGTGCCAGCAGCGCCGGACTCCTCTACAATGAGCAGTTCTTC.

The chain employs TRBV25-1 and TRBJ1-1, with D tentatively TRBD1 (5 bases). The length of the CDR3 is 14 residues. Looked up from germline, CDR1 is MGHDK and CDR2 is SYGVNS. Between the trimmed V and J ends, which lost 5 bases and 2 bases, there was a span of 12 bases. The CDR3 coding sequence is TGTGCCAGCAGTAGGGACTCAGGAAACACTGAAGCTTTCTTT. Translation gives CASSRDSGNTEAFF.

With respect to this clone: This is likely an artifact of a read error, given a far larger clone one base away. This chain connects TRBV4-1 to TRBJ2-5; D gene ambiguous. The CDR3 spans 12 residues. V lost 1 base and J 5 bases, leaving 5 bases between the germline ends. Germline-derived CDR1 and CDR2 are MGHRA and YSYEKL. The CDR3 loop reads CASSQVSETQYF. In DNA form, the CDR3 reads TGCGCCAGCAGCCAAGTTTCGGAGACCCAGTACTTC.

The chain is built from TRBV9 and TRBJ2-3, with D tentatively TRBD2 (6 bases). This CDR3 region has 17 residues. The V gene lost 0 bases and the J gene lost 0 bases, with 14 bases spanning the gap. Germline lookup yields CDR1 SGDLS and CDR2 YYNGEE. For the CDR3, the DNA is TGTGCCAGCAGCGTAGCTAAGGTAGCGGAGAGCACAGATACGCAGTATTTT. Encoded protein: CASSVAKVAESTDTQYF.

The V and J genes are TRBV6-1 and TRBJ1-1; D unresolved. V lost 0 bases and J lost 3, with 11 bases in between. This CDR3 is 15 amino acids long. CDR1 MNHNS and CDR2 SASEGT come from the germline V gene. The CDR3 nucleotides read TGTGCCAGCAGTGAAGCGAGGGTCGGCGACACTGAAGCTTTCTTT. The encoded protein is CASSEARVGDTEAFF.

The rearrangement links TRBV10-2 to TRBJ2-3; TRBD2 matches at 11 bases. Germline-derived CDR1 and CDR2 are WSHSY and SAAADI. The CDR3 is 16 residues long. With V trimmed by 2 bases and J by 0 bases, 1 base remained unmatched. Here the CDR3 reads CASSEPSGGSTDTQYF. The CDR3 DNA is TGCGCCAGCAGTGAGCCTAGCGGGGGGAGCACAGATACGCAGTATTTT.

This rearrangement joins TRBV5-6 to TRBJ1-2; the D gene is possibly TRBD1 (6 bases). This CDR3 comprises 16 residues. From germline, CDR1 is SGHDT and CDR2 YYEEEE. Deletions cut 0 bases from V and 4 bases from J, with 16 bases between. The CDR3 loop is CASSLVTGTHRYGYTF. The CDR3 nucleotides are TGTGCCAGCAGCTTGGTAACAGGGACCCATCGCTATGGCTACACCTTC.

This clone came up a few times. The genes are TRBV11-2 and TRBJ2-1, with 15 nucleotides matching TRBD2. The CDR3 spans 14 residues. The J segment lost 11 bases and the V segment lost 5 bases, leaving 4 bases of the junction unmatched. Germline values: CDR1 SGHAT, CDR2 FQNNGV. The CDR3, as DNA: TGTGCCAGCAGCAGAGGGACTAGCGGGAGGCAGCAGTTCTTC. As protein: CASSRGTSGRQQFF.

The V and J genes are TRBV6-1 and TRBJ2-1; the D gene is possibly TRBD2 (5 bases). V was trimmed by 5 bases and J by 5 bases, leaving 10 bases between them. This CDR3 region has 13 residues. Per the germline V gene, CDR1 is MNHNS and CDR2 is SASEGT. The CDR3: CASSPGENNEQFF. The CDR3, as DNA: TGTGCCAGCAGTCCCGGGGAAAACAATGAGCAGTTCTTC.

The rearrangement uses TRBV4-3 and TRBJ2-2; no firm D call. Germline assignment: CDR1 LGHNA and CDR2 YSLEER. The length of the CDR3 is 14 residues. Trimming stripped 0 bases from V and 5 bases from J, with 7 bases between. The CDR3 protein is CASSQDSYTGELFF. Here the CDR3 DNA reads TGCGCCAGCAGCCAAGATAGTTATACCGGGGAGCTGTTTTTT.

The V call is TRBV19, the J call TRBJ1-4; tentative D call: TRBD1 (5 bases). Germline CDR1 reads LNHDA; CDR2 reads SQIVND (reference sequence). The CDR3 is 14 residues long. The V end was cut by 7 bases, the J end by 12 bases, with 21 bases between. CDR3: CASTSGPWMSQLFF. For the CDR3, the DNA is TGTGCCAGTACATCAGGGCCATGGATGTCCCAACTGTTTTTT. Full variable domain (remainder filled in from reference TRBV19 and TRBJ1-4): DGGITQSPKYLFRKEGQNVTLSCEQNLNHDAMYWYRQDPGQGLRLIYYSQIVNDFQKGDIAEGYSVSREKKESFPLTVTSAQKNPTAFYLCASTSGPWMSQLFFGSGTQLSVL.